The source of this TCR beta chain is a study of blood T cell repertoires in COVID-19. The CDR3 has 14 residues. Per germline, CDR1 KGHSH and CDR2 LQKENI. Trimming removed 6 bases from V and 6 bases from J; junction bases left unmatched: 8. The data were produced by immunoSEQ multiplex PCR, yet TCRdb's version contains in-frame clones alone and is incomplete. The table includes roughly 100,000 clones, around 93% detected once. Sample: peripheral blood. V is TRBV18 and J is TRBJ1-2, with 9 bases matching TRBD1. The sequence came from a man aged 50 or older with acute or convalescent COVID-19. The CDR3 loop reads CASSKGQGVDGYTF. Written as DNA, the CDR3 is TGTGCCAGCTCGAAGGGACAGGGCGTGGATGGCTACACCTTC.